The 28 T cell receptor beta chains below come from one sample, sequenced in a study of patients and donors after allogeneic stem cell transplantation. A single record per CDR3 protein comes from TCRdb applying MiXCR to the RT-PCR reads. The sample lists 8,500 to 13,000 distinct CDR3 sequences, 22% seen once, with roughly 55% in the top ten. What was sequenced was blood, either unsorted or a sorted T cell fraction (not recorded which). The receptor set was obtained from a human donor who was either an allogeneic HSCT recipient or a stem cell or donor lymphocyte infusion donor (not recorded which). It is not recorded whose cells these are; they may come from a transplant donor.

The chain has TRBV20-1 and TRBJ2-3; D unresolved. Germline CDR1 DFQATT, CDR2 SNEGSKA (reference sequence). This CDR3 comprises 15 residues. Trimming removed 2 bases from V and 6 bases from J, with 18 bases in between. In nucleotides, the CDR3 is TGCAGTGCTAGATCCCCTATATGGGGTGGGGATACGCAGTATTTT. Its protein is CSARSPIWGGDTQYF.

This clonotype appeared a few times. The chain uses TRBV12-3 or TRBV12-4 and TRBJ1-4, with 8 bases matching TRBD1. V shed 0 bases, J shed 8 bases, and the junction held 2 bases outside the gene matches. The CDR3 is 14 amino acids. CDR3 sequence: CASSLAHRGEKLFF. The CDR3, as DNA: TGTGCCAGCAGTTTAGCGCACAGGGGGGAAAAACTGTTTTTT.

The rearrangement uses TRBV5-4 and TRBJ2-1; TRBD1 matches at 8 bases. This CDR3 comprises 15 residues. The V gene end was trimmed by 4 bases and the J gene end by 6 bases; junction bases not matched to a gene: 9. CDR1 SGHNT and CDR2 YYREEE come from the germline V gene (reference sequence). The chain's CDR3 is CASSPMGQVVNEQFF. The CDR3, as DNA: TGTGCCAGCAGCCCTATGGGACAGGTGGTCAATGAGCAGTTCTTC.

This clonotype appeared a few times. The chain has TRBV9 and TRBJ2-7, with D hard to call. The length of the CDR3 is 17 residues. V dropped 0 bases and J dropped 0 bases, with 16 bases sitting between them. Per germline, CDR1 SGDLS and CDR2 YYNGEE. The CDR3 region is CASSVEGSWWGSYEQYF. The CDR3 DNA reads as TGTGCCAGCAGCGTAGAGGGTTCCTGGTGGGGCTCCTACGAGCAGTACTTC. The full variable domain, in which reference TRBV9 and TRBJ2-7 provide the parts outside the CDR3, is DSGVTQTPKHLITATGQRVTLRCSPRSGDLSVYWYQQSLDQGLQFLIQYYNGEERAKGNILERFSAQQFPDLHSELNLSSLELGDSALYFCASSVEGSWWGSYEQYFGPGTRLTVT.

The rearrangement links TRBV15 to TRBJ2-5; TRBD1 might be the D (5 bases). With 1 base removed from V and 0 bases from J, the gap between germline ends came to 6 bases. The germline V gene has CDR1 LNHNV and CDR2 YYDKDF (reference sequence). CDR3 length: 14 residues. Here the CDR3 reads CATSRARDQETQYF. Written as DNA, the CDR3 is TGTGCCACCAGCAGAGCCAGGGACCAAGAGACCCAGTACTTC.

This clonotype was seen ten or more times. The chain employs TRBV6-2 or TRBV6-3 and TRBJ2-3; TRBD2 agrees at 9 bases. This CDR3 is 18 amino acids long. Germline CDR1 reads MNHEY; CDR2 reads SVGEGT. J was trimmed by 3 bases and V by 4 bases; bases with no gene match: 14. This chain's CDR3 is CASSSGSGGLTRTDTQYF. The CDR3 DNA is TGTGCCAGCAGTTCAGGAAGCGGGGGGTTAACCCGTACAGATACGCAGTATTTT.

This clonotype was seen only a few times. The rearrangement links TRBV20-1 to TRBJ2-7, with a possible D match to TRBD2 (5 bases). Germline values: CDR1 DFQATT, CDR2 SNEGSKA (reference sequence). This CDR3 is built from 11 residues. Trimming cost V 4 bases and J 3 bases, with 7 bases left between them. The CDR3: CSAIGNYEQYF. In DNA form, the CDR3 reads TGCAGTGCTATCGGGAACTACGAGCAGTACTTC.

The V gene is TRBV5-1, the J gene TRBJ1-4; D is unclear. Germline V CDR1 and CDR2: SGHRS, YFSETQ. V was clipped by 7 bases and J by 7 bases, with 17 bases between them. There are 14 residues in the CDR3. In DNA form, the CDR3 reads TGCGCCAGCGGAAACCTGGAAGGGAGTGAAAAACTGTTTTTT. Its protein product is CASGNLEGSEKLFF. Combining the CDR3 with reference TRBV5-1 and TRBJ1-4 gives the whole variable domain KAGVTQTPRYLIKTRGQQVTLSCSPISGHRSVSWYQQTPGQGLQFLFEYFSETQRNKGNFPGRFSGRQFSNSRSEMNVSTLELGDSALYLCASGNLEGSEKLFFGSGTQLSVL.

This sequence joins TRBV20-1 and TRBJ2-3; 8 bases line up with TRBD2. This CDR3 is 15 amino acids long. Trimming removed 3 bases from V and 3 bases from J; junction bases left unmatched: 8. Germline V CDR1 and CDR2: DFQATT, SNEGSKA (reference sequence). CDR3 DNA sequence: TGCAGTGCTAGTAGAGTACTAGCGGAAACAGATACGCAGTATTTT. The encoded protein is CSASRVLAETDTQYF.

This clonotype was seen repeatedly, ten times or more. The chain combines TRBV5-1 with TRBJ2-3; D not resolved. V lost 0 bases and J lost 6, with 11 bases in between. CDR1 and CDR2 (germline): SGHRS, YFSETQ. The CDR3 is 14 residues long. DNA for the CDR3: TGCGCCAGCAGCTTGGGGGGTCAGATGGATACGCAGTATTTT. Amino acid sequence: CASSLGGQMDTQYF.

This clonotype appeared many times. The rearrangement joins TRBV13 to TRBJ1-5, with 8 bases aligning to TRBD1. Per germline, CDR1 PRHDT and CDR2 FYEKMQ (reference sequence). With 0 bases clipped from V and 9 bases from J, the junction kept 4 bases outside the gene matches. CDR3 length: 14 amino acids. CDR3 coding DNA: TGTGCCAGCAGCTTAGGACAGGGGGGTCCGCCCCAGCATTTT. Protein product: CASSLGQGGPPQHF.

The V gene is TRBV6-1, the J gene TRBJ1-2; TRBD1 matches at 7 bases. The CDR3 consists of 13 residues. Germline assignment: CDR1 MNHNS and CDR2 SASEGT. V lost 7 bases to trimming and J lost 2 bases; unmatched junction nucleotides: 4. The CDR3 loop reads CASTLDRNYGYTF. The CDR3 DNA sequence: TGTGCCAGCACCCTGGACAGGAACTATGGCTACACCTTC.

The J gene is TRBJ1-1, the V gene TRBV5-1; unclear D gene. The CDR3 totals 13 residues. Trimming shortened V by 4 bases and J by 5 bases, and 12 bases separated the two germline ends. The germline V gene encodes CDR1 SGHRS and CDR2 YFSETQ. The CDR3 DNA reads as TGCGCCAGCAGCCCGTGGGAGGGAACTGAAGCTTTCTTT. Amino acid sequence: CASSPWEGTEAFF.

This clonotype has a handful of counts. This chain links TRBV5-1 with TRBJ1-5; 7 bases line up with TRBD1. The trim removed 5 bases at V and 2 bases at J, leaving 7 bases unmatched. From germline, CDR1 is SGHRS and CDR2 YFSETQ. There are 15 residues in the CDR3. CDR3 region: CASSRQGEGNQPQHF. In nucleotides, the CDR3 is TGCGCCAGCAGTCGGCAGGGGGAGGGCAATCAGCCCCAGCATTTT.

This clonotype was picked up many times. The chain couples TRBV5-6 to TRBJ2-1; 8 nucleotides match TRBD2. With V trimmed by 3 bases and J by 0 bases, 11 bases remained unmatched. Per the germline V gene, CDR1 is SGHDT and CDR2 is YYEEEE. The CDR3 is made up of 18 amino acids. The CDR3, as DNA: TGTGCCAGCAGCTCACCGATACTAGCGGATCCCTCCTACAATGAGCAGTTCTTC. Its translation: CASSSPILADPSYNEQFF.

This chain uses TRBV5-1 with TRBJ2-2, with D perhaps TRBD1 (6 bases). V was pared by 3 bases and J by 2 bases, with 14 bases between. Per the germline V gene, CDR1 is SGHRS and CDR2 is YFSETQ. The CDR3 totals 16 residues. CDR3 sequence: CASSSTGTRNTGELFF. The CDR3 DNA reads as TGCGCCAGCAGCTCTACCGGGACACGAAACACCGGGGAGCTGTTTTTT. The entire variable domain, with the rest obtained from reference TRBV5-1 and TRBJ2-2, is as follows: KAGVTQTPRYLIKTRGQQVTLSCSPISGHRSVSWYQQTPGQGLQFLFEYFSETQRNKGNFPGRFSGRQFSNSRSEMNVSTLELGDSALYLCASSSTGTRNTGELFFGEGSRLTVL.

Many counts were recorded for this clonotype. V gene TRBV7-9 combines with J gene TRBJ1-1; D gene ambiguous. Trimming shortened V by 2 bases and J by 1 base, and 8 bases separated the two germline ends. The CDR3 spans 14 residues. Germline V gene lookup returns CDR1 SEHNR and CDR2 FQNEAQ (reference sequence). The DNA for the CDR3 is TGTGCCAGCAGCTTAACCAACAGGAACACTGAAGCTTTCTTT. Encoded protein: CASSLTNRNTEAFF.

The rearrangement joins TRBV4-2 to TRBJ2-5; the D call may be TRBD1 or TRBD2 (5 bases each). From germline, CDR1 is LGHNA and CDR2 YNFKEQ. This CDR3 region has 13 residues. The ends were cut back, 2 bases at V and 7 bases at J, with 11 bases in the middle. The CDR3 DNA reads as TGTGCCAGCAGCCAATTGAGGGGTGGGACCCAGTACTTC. This gives the protein CASSQLRGGTQYF.

This clonotype occurred a few times. The V and J genes are TRBV5-1 and TRBJ1-1; D uncertain. The germline gives CDR1 SGHRS, CDR2 YFSETQ. This CDR3 has 13 amino acids. V gave up 5 bases and J gave up 4 bases, with 12 bases separating them. Here the CDR3 reads CASRVSLGTEAFF. The CDR3 nucleotides read TGCGCCAGCAGGGTATCTCTTGGCACTGAAGCTTTCTTT.

At least ten counts were recorded for this clonotype. V usage is TRBV4-1 and J usage is TRBJ2-2, with D possibly being TRBD2 (5 bases). Per germline, CDR1 MGHRA and CDR2 YSYEKL. The length of the CDR3 is 14 residues. Trimming removed 0 bases from V and 8 bases from J, with 10 bases in between. CDR3 amino acids: CASSQEGEGGELFF. The CDR3 region has the DNA TGCGCCAGCAGCCAAGAAGGCGAGGGTGGGGAGCTGTTTTTT.

CDR3 coding DNA: TGCGCCAGCAGCTTGGCGGCAGAGAACACTGAAGCTTTCTTT. It is translated as CASSLAAENTEAFF. V usage is TRBV5-1 and J usage is TRBJ1-1; D ambiguous. Germline V gives CDR1 SGHRS, CDR2 YFSETQ. Trimming pared 0 bases from V and 1 base from J, leaving 7 bases between. The CDR3 loop spans 14 amino acids.

This clonotype showed up just a few times. The chain carries TRBV6-5 and TRBJ1-1, with D possibly being TRBD1 (6 bases). The CDR3 has 15 residues. In germline, CDR1 is MNHEY, CDR2 SVGAGI. Trimming stripped 5 bases from V and 8 bases from J, with 21 bases between. Written as DNA, the CDR3 is TGTGCCAGCAGTCCCCGCTCGACAGGAAGAAGCGAAGCTTTCTTT. Translation gives CASSPRSTGRSEAFF.

This clonotype appeared many times. The chain couples TRBV2 to TRBJ1-4; D not resolved. Germline assignment: CDR1 SNHLY and CDR2 FYNNEI. Trimming took off 6 bases at V and 1 base at J, with 9 bases between the two ends. The CDR3 totals 14 residues. CDR3 region: CASRNSGTNEKLFF. In DNA form, the CDR3 reads TGTGCCAGCAGGAATAGCGGAACTAATGAAAAACTGTTTTTT.

This clonotype was picked up a small number of times. The gene calls are TRBV13 and TRBJ1-2; tentatively, D is TRBD1 (5 bases). The V and J ends lost 3 bases and 6 bases respectively, with 11 bases between them. This CDR3 is built from 13 residues. Germline loops: CDR1 PRHDT, CDR2 FYEKMQ (reference sequence). The CDR3 DNA is TGTGCCAGCAGCTTGGGGCGCCCCAATGGCTACACCTTC. Encoded protein: CASSLGRPNGYTF.

This clonotype appeared a few times. The chain couples TRBV11-2 to TRBJ1-1; no clear D gene. CDR1 is SGHAT, CDR2 FQNNGV, per germline. CDR3 length equals 15 residues. V lost 1 base and J lost 0, with 9 bases in between. This CDR3 is CASSLVGGLNTEAFF. CDR3 DNA: TGTGCCAGCAGCTTAGTGGGCGGGTTGAACACTGAAGCTTTCTTT.

There are many counts of this clonotype. The chain employs TRBV15 and TRBJ1-1, with unresolved D. Trimming removed 5 bases from V and 2 bases from J, with 9 bases in between. The CDR3 has 13 amino acids. Germline CDR1 LNHNV, CDR2 YYDKDF (reference sequence). The CDR3 region is CATSEGTNTEAFF. The CDR3 DNA reads TGTGCCACCAGCGAGGGCACCAACACTGAAGCTTTCTTT.

This clonotype was counted between two and nine times. The rearrangement uses TRBV5-1 and TRBJ1-1; D is perhaps TRBD1 (6 bases). The germline CDR1 and CDR2 sequences are SGHRS and YFSETQ. The CDR3 has 15 amino acids. With 4 bases removed from V and 1 base from J, the gap between germline ends came to 14 bases. The CDR3: CASSTLQGRNTEAFF. Written as DNA, the CDR3 is TGCGCCAGCAGCACACTACAGGGCAGGAACACTGAAGCTTTCTTT.

CDR3 nucleotide sequence: TGTGCCAGCAGTTTAGGCAGAAGCACAGATACGCAGTATTTT. This sequence encodes CASSLGRSTDTQYF. This sequence joins TRBV12-3 or TRBV12-4 and TRBJ2-3, with D unclear. The CDR3 has 14 residues. V lost 1 base to trimming and J lost 0 bases, with 5 bases between them.